The 12 T cell receptor beta chains below were found in one sample sequenced in a study of early T cells in non-severe SARS-CoV-2 infection. TCRdb ran MiXCR on the 5' RACE reads and lists one entry per CDR3 protein. Among some 70,000 distinct CDR3 sequences listed, roughly 10% were seen once. Specimen: whole blood. Receptor source: an adult who was a healthcare worker with PCR-confirmed SARS-CoV-2 infection or an uninfected control (not recorded which).

This chain joins TRBV7-2 and TRBJ2-1; 9 bases map to TRBD2. Germline lookup yields CDR1 SGHTA and CDR2 FQGNSA. Losses at the gene ends were 5 bases for V and 8 bases for J; bases not matched to a gene: 13. CDR3 size: 16 residues. The DNA of the CDR3 is TGTGCCAGCAGCCGAAGTAGGGCGGGAGGGCTCCATGAGCAGTTCTTC. Protein product: CASSRSRAGGLHEQFF.

This chain links TRBV5-1 with TRBJ2-7; the D call may be TRBD1 or TRBD2 (5 bases each). The CDR3 covers 13 residues. Trimming stripped 3 bases from V and 5 bases from J, with 12 bases between. Germline lookup yields CDR1 SGHRS and CDR2 YFSETQ. Written as DNA, the CDR3 is TGCGCCAGCAGCTCCGGGGCGAGGAACGAGCAGTACTTC. Protein product: CASSSGARNEQYF.

This clonotype has just a few counts. J is TRBJ2-5 and V is TRBV6-2 or TRBV6-3; 11 nucleotides agree with TRBD2. The germline gives CDR1 MNHEY, CDR2 SVGEGT. The CDR3 runs to 15 residues. The J segment lost 9 bases and the V segment lost 7 bases, leaving 13 bases of the junction unmatched. DNA for the CDR3: TGTGCCAGCAACCCCGTAGCGGGAGGGGGTAGGGCCCAGTACTTC. It yields the protein CASNPVAGGGRAQYF.

There are a few counts of this clonotype. The rearrangement joins TRBV25-1 to TRBJ2-7, with D possibly being TRBD1 or TRBD2 (5 bases each). V lost 4 bases to trimming and J lost 7 bases, with 20 bases between them. CDR1 and CDR2 from the germline V gene are MGHDK and SYGVNS. The CDR3 loop spans 15 amino acids. CDR3: CASSVSVWNGGEQYF. In DNA, the CDR3 is TGTGCCAGCAGTGTCAGCGTCTGGAATGGGGGAGAGCAGTACTTC.

V is TRBV29-1 and J is TRBJ2-7, with D perhaps given as TRBD1 or TRBD2 (6 bases each). Germline-derived CDR1 and CDR2 are SQVTM and ANQGSEA. This CDR3 is 14 amino acids long. V lost 3 bases to trimming and J lost 7 bases, with 19 bases between them. The CDR3 spells CSVDGSGRTEEQYF. The CDR3 DNA is TGCAGCGTTGACGGTTCGGGGAGGACAGAAGAGCAGTACTTC.

The chain couples TRBV29-1 to TRBJ1-1; tentative D call: TRBD1 (5 bases). The CDR3 is 10 residues long. The ends were cut back, 7 bases at V and 11 bases at J, with 14 bases in the middle. From germline, CDR1 is SQVTM and CDR2 ANQGSEA. The CDR3 nucleotides read TGCAGCGCGAAACTACAGGCGGCTTTCTTT. It specifies CSAKLQAAFF.

A few counts support this clonotype. The chain couples TRBV5-1 to TRBJ2-3; no firm D call. Trimming cost V 0 bases and J 1 base, with 6 bases left between them. This CDR3 has 14 amino acids. The V gene's germline CDR1 is SGHRS and CDR2 YFSETQ. As DNA, the CDR3 is TGCGCCAGCAGCTTGGACGGAGGCACAGATACGCAGTATTTT. Its translation is CASSLDGGTDTQYF. The whole variable domain, remainder taken from reference TRBV5-1 and TRBJ2-3, is KAGVTQTPRYLIKTRGQQVTLSCSPISGHRSVSWYQQTPGQGLQFLFEYFSETQRNKGNFPGRFSGRQFSNSRSEMNVSTLELGDSALYLCASSLDGGTDTQYFGPGTRLTVL.

Within the sample, this clonotype is medium-sized. The chain carries TRBV7-8 and TRBJ2-5, with 7 positions matching TRBD2. Germline V CDR1 and CDR2: SGHVS, FQNEAQ. The CDR3 is 14 amino acids. The junction had 3 bases not matched to a gene; V was cut back by 4 bases and J by 1 base. The CDR3 DNA follows: TGTGCCAGCAGCTCCCGGGAGGCCCAAGAGACCCAGTACTTC. As protein: CASSSREAQETQYF. The whole variable domain, filled in from reference TRBV7-8 and TRBJ2-5, reads GAGVSQSPRYKVAKRGQDVALRCDPISGHVSLFWYQQALGQGPEFLTYFQNEAQLDKSGLPSDRFFAERPEGSVSTLKIQRTQQEDSAVYLCASSSREAQETQYFGPGTRLLVL.

This clonotype occurred a few times. V and J are TRBV20-1 and TRBJ2-1; 9 positions agree with TRBD2. The V segment lost 0 bases and the J segment 12 bases; nucleotides outside the gene matches: 9. The germline gives CDR1 DFQATT, CDR2 SNEGSKA (reference sequence). The CDR3 contains 14 residues. DNA of the CDR3: TGCAGTGCTAGAGATGGGTTAGCGGGGGCGGGGCAGTTCTTC. Translating gives CSARDGLAGAGQFF.

This clonotype turned up a few times. The junction departs from germline at one end; a sequencing error may be responsible. V gene TRBV6-1 combines with J gene TRBJ2-4; TRBD1 matches 9 bases. The CDR3 loop spans 12 amino acids. Germline assignment: CDR1 MNHNS and CDR2 SASEGT. The CDR3 bases are TGTGCCAGCAGTCCCTCCGGGACAGGGTCACGGTTC. Translation gives CASSPSGTGSRF.

V usage is TRBV20-1 and J usage is TRBJ2-1; D might be TRBD1 (5 bases). Germline loops: CDR1 DFQATT, CDR2 SNEGSKA (reference sequence). This CDR3 region has 15 residues. V was pared by 0 bases and J by 0 bases, with 9 bases between. The CDR3 bases are TGCAGTGCTAGAGAGACAGCAGACTCCTACAATGAGCAGTTCTTC. This sequence encodes CSARETADSYNEQFF.

Only a few counts were recorded for this clonotype. V gene TRBV5-4 combines with J gene TRBJ2-1; 7 bases agree with TRBD1. CDR1 is SGHNT, CDR2 YYREEE, per germline (reference sequence). The CDR3 is 17 amino acids. The trim removed 4 bases at V and 6 bases at J, leaving 16 bases unmatched. The chain's CDR3 is CASSIKTGSEGGNEQFF. In DNA, the CDR3 is TGTGCCAGCAGCATAAAGACAGGGTCGGAAGGGGGCAATGAGCAGTTCTTC.